Listed below are T cell receptor beta chains from one sample, sequenced in a study of T cell responses to AZD1222 COVID-19 vaccine. Profiled with immunoSEQ multiplex PCR; TCRdb holds only in-frame clones, not every one. The profile covers around 130,000 clones, with approximately 88% appearing a single time and more than 5.5% taken by the ten largest. The source was peripheral blood, collected 28 days after the second AZD1222 dose. These receptors were obtained from an adult who received the AZD1222 COVID-19 vaccine. Each CDR3 is given with its conserved first and last residue. D genes are given only for firm matches. The size entry is marked missing in some rows and otherwise reads once, few, many or a size class.

size | J | D | V | DNA | CDR3
- | TRBJ2-7 | - | TRBV5-6 | TGTGCCAGCAGCTCCTTTACGGGGGAGCAGTACTTC | CASSSFTGEQYF
once | TRBJ1-5 | - | TRBV15 | TGTGCCACCAGCATCGGCGGCGATTATAGCAATCAGCCCCAGCATTTT | CATSIGGDYSNQPQHF
few | TRBJ2-1 | - | TRBV9 | TGTGCCAGCAGCGTAGCGGGAGCGCCAGGGTCCTACAATGAGCAGTTCTTC | CASSVAGAPGSYNEQFF
- | TRBJ1-6 | - | TRBV6-1 | TGTGCCAGCAGTGAAGCGCTGGACGGGTGGTGGTCACCCCTCCACTTT | CASSEALDGWWSPLHF
- | TRBJ1-4 | TRBD1 | TRBV27 | TGTGCCAGCAGTCCCTGGACAGGAGATAATGAAAAACTGTTTTTT | CASSPWTGDNEKLFF
- | TRBJ2-1 | - | TRBV5-1 | TGCGCCAGCAGCTTGGCCGCAGAATACAATGAGCAGTTCTTC | CASSLAAEYNEQFF
- | TRBJ2-1 | TRBD2 | TRBV11-2 | TGTGCCAGCAGCCCCGGGAGGGCCGGGTTCTTC | CASSPGRAGFF
once | TRBJ2-1 | TRBD2 | TRBV5-1 | TGCGCCAGCAGCCTGTTACCAGCGGGGGACAATGAGCAGTTCTTC | CASSLLPAGDNEQFF
- | TRBJ1-1 | - | TRBV29-1 | TGCAGCGTTGAAGGGTTCGGGGGCCCTGAAGCTTTCTTT | CSVEGFGGPEAFF
- | TRBJ1-4 | - | TRBV14 | TGTGCCAGCAGCCAAGAGTACGGCAGGAATAATGAAAAACTGTTTTTT | CASSQEYGRNNEKLFF
few | TRBJ1-6 | - | TRBV27 | TGTGCCAGCAGTTTATTTGGGACAAGAGAAAATTCACCCCTCCACTTT | CASSLFGTRENSPLHF
few | TRBJ2-5 | TRBD2 | TRBV7-6 | TGTGCCAGCAGCTTACTAGCGGGGCCGGGAGAGACCCAGTACTTC | CASSLLAGPGETQYF
- | TRBJ1-5 | - | TRBV6-5 | TGTGCCAGCAGTTACTCCTGGACAGACAATCAGCCCCAGCATTTT | CASSYSWTDNQPQHF
- | TRBJ1-1 | TRBD1 | TRBV5-1 | TGCGCCAGCAGCTTATCCGGGACAGTCATGAACACTGAAGCTTTCTTT | CASSLSGTVMNTEAFF
- | TRBJ2-2 | - | TRBV7-2 | TGTGCCAGCAGCTTAGGGCAGGGGGGCACCGGGGAGCTGTTTTTT | CASSLGQGGTGELFF
- | TRBJ1-2 | TRBD1 | TRBV18 | TGTGCCAGCTCACCACGGGACAGCAAAGGCTATGGCTACACCTTC | CASSPRDSKGYGYTF
- | TRBJ2-1 | TRBD1 | TRBV6-5 | TGTGCCAGCAGTTACTCAGACGCAGGGGGCTTTGAGCAGTTCTTC | CASSYSDAGGFEQFF
- | TRBJ2-3 | - | TRBV6-5 | TGTGCCAGCAGTTACTTGGACGGCACAGATACGCAGTATTTT | CASSYLDGTDTQYF
- | TRBJ2-4 | - | TRBV7-9 | TGTGCCAGCAGCTTTGGTAGTTGGGACAAAAACATTCAGTACTTC | CASSFGSWDKNIQYF
- | TRBJ1-3 | - | TRBV6-5 | TGTGCCAGCAGTTACGGAGCCGGATCCTCTGGAAACACCATATATTTT | CASSYGAGSSGNTIYF
- | TRBJ2-3 | - | TRBV11-2 | TGTGCCAGCACCGGGGATACTAGCACAGATACGCAGTATTTT | CASTGDTSTDTQYF
- | TRBJ2-2 | - | TRBV11-1 | TGTGCCAGCAGCTTAGAAGGTCTTACAACCGGGGAGCTGTTTTTT | CASSLEGLTTGELFF
- | TRBJ2-7 | - | TRBV11-3 | TGTGCCAGCAGCTTAGGTTCCTACGAGCAGTACTTC | CASSLGSYEQYF
- | TRBJ1-5 | - | TRBV3-1/TRBV3-2 | TGTGCCAGCAGCCAATTCGACGGGACCGGGAGTCAGCCCCAGCATTTT | CASSQFDGTGSQPQHF
- | TRBJ1-2 | - | TRBV19 | TGTGCCAGTACCTCTCAGGAGACAGGATACTATGGCTACACCTTC | CASTSQETGYYGYTF
- | TRBJ2-3 | - | TRBV28 | TGTGCCAGCAGTTTAACCGGCCTGAGCACAGATACGCAGTATTTT | CASSLTGLSTDTQYF
- | TRBJ2-7 | TRBD1 | TRBV3-1/TRBV3-2 | TGTGCCAGCAGCCAGGCCGGGACAGGGGCTAACGAGCAGTACTTC | CASSQAGTGANEQYF
- | TRBJ1-1 | TRBD1 | TRBV6-5 | TGTGCCACCACGGACAGGGAGCGCACTGAAGCTTTCTTT | CATTDRERTEAFF
few | TRBJ1-3 | - | TRBV4-3 | TGCGCCAGCAGCCAAGATTCAGGGGCCACTGGAAACACCATATATTTT | CASSQDSGATGNTIYF
- | TRBJ2-5 | TRBD1 | TRBV5-1 | TGCGCCAGCAGCGTCCGGGACAGTACAGAGACCCAGTACTTC | CASSVRDSTETQYF
- | TRBJ2-3 | - | TRBV7-2 | TGTGCCAGCAGCCAGATGATAGCGGCCGACACAGATACGCAGTATTTT | CASSQMIAADTDTQYF
- | TRBJ2-5 | - | TRBV15 | TGTGCCACCAGCAGACTCCGAGGGCTAGGGCAGGAGACCCAGTACTTC | CATSRLRGLGQETQYF
- | TRBJ1-6 | - | TRBV18 | TGTGCCAGCTCACCAAGTTCCGGGGATTCACCCCTCCACTTT | CASSPSSGDSPLHF
- | TRBJ1-2 | - | TRBV2 | TGTGCCAGCAACTCGGGACAAAGGGGAGGCTACACCTTC | CASNSGQRGGYTF
once | TRBJ2-1 | - | TRBV11-2 | TGTGCCAGCAGCTTAGATTTGGGAGCGGGACACTACAATGAGCAGTTCTTC | CASSLDLGAGHYNEQFF